The entry that follows covers one T cell receptor (beta chain) sequence. What it binds is unknown. The protocol was immunoSEQ multiplex PCR, while the TCRdb copy is restricted to in-frame clones and leaves out a portion. Of tens of thousands of clones in the sample, about 91% were seen once. Collection occurred without any documented infections or immune events in donors. These data come from a study of identifying expanded T cells in peripheral blood. Study-wide results and limits: Technical replicates showed approximately 1.2 changed clones; approximately 2 weeks around 15; four weeks 19.

V lost 6 bases to trimming and J lost 5 bases, with 16 bases between them. Germline V gives CDR1 MNHEY, CDR2 SVGAGI. This CDR3 spans 14 amino acids. The sample taken for sequencing was blood. The gene calls are TRBV6-5 and TRBJ2-5, with a possible D match to TRBD2 (5 bases). The clonotype comes from a person aged 18 to 75 in good health. The CDR3 loop is CASSAGLVHETQYF. The CDR3 coding sequence is TGTGCCAGCAGCGCCGGACTGGTCCATGAGACCCAGTACTTC.